This T cell receptor (beta chain) was retrieved from a study of T cells in Graves' hyperthyroidism and ophthalmopathy. Study results and limitations: Ophthalmopathy was separated from stable hyperthyroidism by a 13 V-J model.

TCR beta CDR3 sequences were amplified from RNA transcripts. When the TCR CDR3 underwent first-round RT-PCR, the HTBI primer set was used. From the multiplex PCR reads, TCRdb called clonotypes with MiXCR, one entry per CDR3 protein. The data contain about 570,000 distinct CDR3 sequences, roughly 15% of them singletons. The CDR3 runs 12 residues. Trimming removed 5 bases from V and 6 bases from J, with 11 bases in between. In germline, CDR1 is MNHNS, CDR2 SASEGT. Many counts were recorded for this clonotype. Its antigen is undetermined. The chain joins TRBV6-1 to TRBJ2-7; D ambiguous. The TCR originated in a woman in her thirties or forties with Graves' hyperthyroidism. The sample taken for sequencing was blood. In DNA form, the CDR3 reads TGTGCCAGCAGTACTTGGAACCTCGAGCAGTACTTC. As protein: CASSTWNLEQYF.